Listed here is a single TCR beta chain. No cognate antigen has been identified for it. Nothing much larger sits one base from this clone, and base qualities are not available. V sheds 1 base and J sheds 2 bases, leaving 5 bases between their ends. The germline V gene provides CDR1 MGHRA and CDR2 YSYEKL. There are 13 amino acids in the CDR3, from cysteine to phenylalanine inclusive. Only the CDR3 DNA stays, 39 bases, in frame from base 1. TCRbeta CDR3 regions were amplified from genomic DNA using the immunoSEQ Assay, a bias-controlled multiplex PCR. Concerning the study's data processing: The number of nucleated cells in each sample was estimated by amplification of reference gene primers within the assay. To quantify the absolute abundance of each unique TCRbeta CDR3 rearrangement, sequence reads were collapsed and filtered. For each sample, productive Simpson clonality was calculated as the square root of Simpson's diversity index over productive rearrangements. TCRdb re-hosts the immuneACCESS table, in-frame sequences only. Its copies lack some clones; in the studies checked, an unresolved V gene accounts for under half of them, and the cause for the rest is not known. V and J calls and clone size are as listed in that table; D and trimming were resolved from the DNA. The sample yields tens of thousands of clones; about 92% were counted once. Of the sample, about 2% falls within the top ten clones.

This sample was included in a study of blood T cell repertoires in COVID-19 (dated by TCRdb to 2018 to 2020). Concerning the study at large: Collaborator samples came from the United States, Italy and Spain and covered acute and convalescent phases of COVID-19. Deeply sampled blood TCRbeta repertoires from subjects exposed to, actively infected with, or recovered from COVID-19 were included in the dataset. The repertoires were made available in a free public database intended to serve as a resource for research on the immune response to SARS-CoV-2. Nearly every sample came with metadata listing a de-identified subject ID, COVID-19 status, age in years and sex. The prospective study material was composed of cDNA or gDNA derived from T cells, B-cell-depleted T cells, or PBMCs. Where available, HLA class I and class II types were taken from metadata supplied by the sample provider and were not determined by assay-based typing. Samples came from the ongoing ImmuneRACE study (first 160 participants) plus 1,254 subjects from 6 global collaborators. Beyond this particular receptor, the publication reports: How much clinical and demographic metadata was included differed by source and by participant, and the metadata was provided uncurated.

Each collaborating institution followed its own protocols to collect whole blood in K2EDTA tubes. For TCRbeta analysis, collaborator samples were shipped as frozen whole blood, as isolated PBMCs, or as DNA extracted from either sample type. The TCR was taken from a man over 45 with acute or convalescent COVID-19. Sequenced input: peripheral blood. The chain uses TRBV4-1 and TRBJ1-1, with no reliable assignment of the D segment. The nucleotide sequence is TGCGCCAGCAGCCAAGTCTTTAACACTGAAGCTTTCTTT. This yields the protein CASSQVFNTEAFF.